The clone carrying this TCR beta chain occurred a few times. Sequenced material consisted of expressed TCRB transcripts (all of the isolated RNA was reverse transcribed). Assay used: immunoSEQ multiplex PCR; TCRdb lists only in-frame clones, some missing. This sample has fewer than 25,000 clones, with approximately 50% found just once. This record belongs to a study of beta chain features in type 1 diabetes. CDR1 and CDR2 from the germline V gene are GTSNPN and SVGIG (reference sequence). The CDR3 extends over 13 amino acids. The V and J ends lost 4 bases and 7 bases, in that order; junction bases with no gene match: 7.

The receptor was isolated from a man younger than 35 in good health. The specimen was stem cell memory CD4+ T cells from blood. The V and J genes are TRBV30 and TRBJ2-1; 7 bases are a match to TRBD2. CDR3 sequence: CAWKMIGRNEQFF. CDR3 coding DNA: TGTGCCTGGAAAATGATCGGGAGGAATGAGCAGTTCTTC. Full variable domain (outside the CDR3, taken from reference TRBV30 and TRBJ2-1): SQTIHQWPATLVQPVGSPLSLECTVEGTSNPNLYWYRQAAGRGLQLLFYSVGIGQISSEVPQNLSASRPQDRQFILSSKKLLLSDSGFYLCAWKMIGRNEQFFGPGTRLTVL.